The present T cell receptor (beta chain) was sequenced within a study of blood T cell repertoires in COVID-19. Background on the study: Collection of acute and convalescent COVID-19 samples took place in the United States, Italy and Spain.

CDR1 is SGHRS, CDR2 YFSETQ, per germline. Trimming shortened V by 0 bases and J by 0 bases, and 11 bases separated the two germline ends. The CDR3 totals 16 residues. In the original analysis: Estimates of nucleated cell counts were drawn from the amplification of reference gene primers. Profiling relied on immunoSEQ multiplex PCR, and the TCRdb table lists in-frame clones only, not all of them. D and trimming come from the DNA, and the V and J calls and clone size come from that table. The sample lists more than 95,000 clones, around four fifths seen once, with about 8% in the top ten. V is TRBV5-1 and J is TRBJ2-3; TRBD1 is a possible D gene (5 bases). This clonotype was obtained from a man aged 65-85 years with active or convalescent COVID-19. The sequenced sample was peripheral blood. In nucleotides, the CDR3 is TGCGCCAGCAGCTTGGGACAGACAACTAGCACAGATACGCAGTATTTT. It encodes CASSLGQTTSTDTQYF.